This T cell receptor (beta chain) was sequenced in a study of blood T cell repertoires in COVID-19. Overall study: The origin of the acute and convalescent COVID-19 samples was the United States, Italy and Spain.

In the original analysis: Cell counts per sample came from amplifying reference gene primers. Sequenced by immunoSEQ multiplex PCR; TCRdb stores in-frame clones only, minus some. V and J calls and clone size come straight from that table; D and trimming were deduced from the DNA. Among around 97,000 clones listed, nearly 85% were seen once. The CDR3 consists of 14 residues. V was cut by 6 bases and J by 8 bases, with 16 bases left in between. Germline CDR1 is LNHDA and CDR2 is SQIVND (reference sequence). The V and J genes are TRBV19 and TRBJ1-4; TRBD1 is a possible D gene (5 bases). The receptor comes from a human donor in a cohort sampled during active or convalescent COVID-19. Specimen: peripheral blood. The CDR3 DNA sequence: TGTGCCAGTAGGCCCCGACAGCACGGAGAAAAACTGTTTTTT. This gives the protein CASRPRQHGEKLFF.